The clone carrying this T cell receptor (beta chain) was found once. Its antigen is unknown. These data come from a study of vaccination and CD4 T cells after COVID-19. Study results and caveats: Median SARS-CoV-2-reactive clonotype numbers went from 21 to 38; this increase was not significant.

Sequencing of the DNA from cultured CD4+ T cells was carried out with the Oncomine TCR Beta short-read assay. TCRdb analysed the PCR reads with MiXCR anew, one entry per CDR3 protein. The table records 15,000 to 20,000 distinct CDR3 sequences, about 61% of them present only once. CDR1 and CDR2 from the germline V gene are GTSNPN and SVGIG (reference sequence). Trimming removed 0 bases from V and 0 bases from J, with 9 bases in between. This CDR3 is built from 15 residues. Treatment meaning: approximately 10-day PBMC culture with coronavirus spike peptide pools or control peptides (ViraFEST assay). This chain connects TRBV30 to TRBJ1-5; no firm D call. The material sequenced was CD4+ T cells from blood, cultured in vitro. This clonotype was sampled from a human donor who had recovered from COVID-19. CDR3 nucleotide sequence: TGTGCCTGGAGTGTCGCCGGTTATAGCAATCAGCCCCAGCATTTT. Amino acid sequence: CAWSVAGYSNQPQHF.